The 18 T cell receptor beta chains listed next were all sequenced from one sample in a study of shared clonotypes between healthy human individuals. Assay used: immunoSEQ multiplex PCR; TCRdb lists only in-frame clones, some missing. The data show about 2.4 million clones, 80% to 95% seen once. Material for sequencing was naive CD4+ T cells from PBMCs. Indicated subset: CD45RA+ positively selected. Receptors were obtained from a man between 18 and 29 years old in good health. Some clones in this sample may be carry-over from other donors' samples.

A few counts support this clone. The V gene is TRBV28, the J gene TRBJ1-1; no definite D call. CDR3 length equals 11 residues. Germline V CDR1 and CDR2: MDHEN, SYDVKM. The germline V and J ends were trimmed by 1 base and 10 bases, with 7 bases remaining between them. CDR3 bases: TGTGCCAGCAGTTTATCCCCTAGAGCTTTCTTT. Encoded protein: CASSLSPRAFF.

This sequence joins TRBV7-9 and TRBJ2-7; D perhaps matches TRBD1 (6 bases). The ends were cut back, 7 bases at V and 0 bases at J, with 19 bases in the middle. CDR1 and CDR2 from the germline V gene are SEHNR and FQNEAQ (reference sequence). The CDR3 extends over 16 amino acids. CDR3 in amino acids: CASNIEGGASSYEQYF. In DNA form, the CDR3 reads TGTGCCAGCAACATAGAAGGGGGAGCAAGCTCCTACGAGCAGTACTTC.

This clone was counted a single time. The chain recombines TRBV28 with TRBJ2-7, with D possibly matching TRBD2 (6 bases). Germline values: CDR1 MDHEN, CDR2 SYDVKM. CDR3 length: 16 residues. V was cut by 6 bases and J by 1 base, with 19 bases left in between. The chain's CDR3 is CASSPGGAVTSYEQYF. Here the CDR3 DNA reads TGTGCCAGCAGCCCCGGGGGAGCAGTAACTTCCTACGAGCAGTACTTC.

V is TRBV6-6 and J is TRBJ1-5, with D unclear. The CDR3 length is 14 residues. V lost 4 bases and J 6 bases, leaving 13 bases between the germline ends. Germline CDR1 reads MNHNY; CDR2 reads SVGAGI (reference sequence). This CDR3 is CASSSVLQIQPQHF. The CDR3 DNA follows: TGTGCCAGCAGTTCAGTATTACAGATTCAGCCCCAGCATTTT.

The V gene is TRBV2, the J gene TRBJ1-3; no clear D. V was trimmed by 6 bases and J by 4 bases, leaving 7 bases between them. The germline V gene encodes CDR1 SNHLY and CDR2 FYNNEI. The CDR3 covers 12 residues. CDR3 amino acids: CASRGVGNTIYF. The CDR3 coding sequence is TGTGCCAGCAGGGGCGTCGGAAACACCATATATTTT.

V usage is TRBV18 and J usage is TRBJ2-5; no definite D call. The germline V and J ends were trimmed by 5 bases and 3 bases, with 7 bases remaining between them. The CDR3 sequence is 12 residues long. Germline CDR1 KGHSH, CDR2 LQKENI. The DNA of the CDR3 is TGTGCCAGCTCAGAAACCGAAGAGACCCAGTACTTC. Its translation: CASSETEETQYF.

The chain joins TRBV5-4 to TRBJ1-2; TRBD1 matches 7 bases. Germline V gene lookup returns CDR1 SGHNT and CDR2 YYREEE (reference sequence). The length of the CDR3 is 15 residues. The ends lost 3 bases at V and 2 bases at J; junction bases unmatched: 7. The CDR3: CASSSVYRGNYGYTF. The CDR3 coding sequence is TGTGCCAGCAGCTCGGTTTACAGGGGCAACTATGGCTACACCTTC.

The chain joins TRBV7-9 to TRBJ2-7; weak D call: TRBD1 (6 bases). The CDR3 consists of 14 residues. V dropped 5 bases and J dropped 0 bases, with 11 bases sitting between them. Germline V CDR1 and CDR2: SEHNR, FQNEAQ (reference sequence). In DNA form, the CDR3 reads TGTGCCAGCAGCCGAGACAGGTACTCCTACGAGCAGTACTTC. Translation gives CASSRDRYSYEQYF.

CDR3 protein: CASSPPPLYEQYF. In DNA, the CDR3 is TGTGCCAGCAGTCCACCCCCACTCTACGAGCAGTACTTC. V is TRBV28 and J is TRBJ2-7; no clear D. The CDR3 is 13 residues long. Germline V gene data show CDR1 as MDHEN and CDR2 as SYDVKM. V shed 5 bases and J shed 3 bases, with 11 bases lying between them.

This clone appeared once. This rearrangement joins TRBV28 to TRBJ2-7; the D call may be TRBD1 or TRBD2 (5 bases each). CDR1 is MDHEN and CDR2 is SYDVKM in the germline V gene. This CDR3 contains 11 residues. V was trimmed by 4 bases and J by 7 bases, leaving 8 bases between them. The CDR3 bases are TGTGCCAGCAGTTGGTGGGGGGAGCAGTACTTC. Translating it yields CASSWWGEQYF.

The chain has TRBV6-1 and TRBJ2-3; perhaps TRBD2 as D (5 bases). Per the germline V gene, CDR1 is MNHNS and CDR2 is SASEGT. The CDR3 spans 15 residues. Trimming cost V 6 bases and J 2 bases, with 15 bases left between them. As DNA, the CDR3 is TGTGCCAGCAGGGAAAGCGGAGCCTACACAGATACGCAGTATTTT. Its translation is CASRESGAYTDTQYF.

Worth noting for this clone: One end of the junction fails to match germline, which may point to a read error. In the same sample, other DNA sequences code for this CDR3. The V and J genes are TRBV19 and TRBJ1-1, with D unresolved. This CDR3 region has 11 residues. Germline CDR1 LNHDA, CDR2 SQIVND (reference sequence). The CDR3 coding sequence is TGTGCCAGTAGTAGGACCACTGAAGCCTTCTTT. Residues: CASSRTTEAFF.

The chain links TRBV6-5 to TRBJ2-1; possibly TRBD1 for D (7 bases). With 6 bases removed from V and 10 bases from J, the gap between germline ends came to 16 bases. The CDR3 length is 13 residues. Germline CDR1 and CDR2: MNHEY and SVGAGI. The DNA for the CDR3 is TGTGCCAGCAGCCCTGACAGGGCGGGGGAGCAGTTCTTC. Protein: CASSPDRAGEQFF.

This clone was detected once. This sequence joins TRBV7-8 and TRBJ2-1; 9 bases match TRBD2. Per the germline V gene, CDR1 is SGHVS and CDR2 is FQNEAQ. Trimming cost V 2 bases and J 0 bases; bases outside gene matches: 11. CDR3 length: 19 amino acids. The CDR3 bases are TGTGCCAGCAGCTTACGAGCGGGAGGCCCCATCAGCTCCTACAATGAGCAGTTCTTC. This gives the protein CASSLRAGGPISSYNEQFF.

Concerning this clone itself: Other DNA sequences in this sample translate to the same CDR3. The chain has TRBV5-4 and TRBJ2-1, with 11 nucleotides matching TRBD2. The CDR3 covers 15 residues. Losses at the gene ends were 3 bases for V and 3 bases for J; bases not matched to a gene: 2. The germline V gene encodes CDR1 SGHNT and CDR2 YYREEE (reference sequence). CDR3 coding DNA: TGTGCCAGCAGCTCGCTAGCGGGAGGCTACAATGAGCAGTTCTTC. As protein: CASSSLAGGYNEQFF.

This chain joins TRBV5-1 and TRBJ1-1, with 8 bases aligning to TRBD1. The CDR3 consists of 14 residues. Trimming cost V 4 bases and J 6 bases; bases outside gene matches: 8. Germline values: CDR1 SGHRS, CDR2 YFSETQ. The CDR3 sequence: CASSTGQGPSEAFF. The DNA of the CDR3 is TGCGCCAGCAGCACCGGACAGGGTCCTTCTGAAGCTTTCTTT. Variable domain in full (rest from reference TRBV5-1 and TRBJ1-1): KAGVTQTPRYLIKTRGQQVTLSCSPISGHRSVSWYQQTPGQGLQFLFEYFSETQRNKGNFPGRFSGRQFSNSRSEMNVSTLELGDSALYLCASSTGQGPSEAFFGQGTRLTVV.

The V call is TRBV28, the J call TRBJ1-2; D unresolved. V lost 6 bases, J lost 5 bases, and 16 bases lay in between. Germline V lookup: CDR1 MDHEN, CDR2 SYDVKM. This CDR3 has 14 amino acids. The CDR3 region is CASSLSREVYGYTF. The CDR3 bases are TGTGCCAGCAGCCTAAGCCGGGAAGTGTATGGCTACACCTTC.

CDR3 coding DNA: TGTGCCACCAGCACAAACCCCACAGGAGTTTACGGCTACACCTTC. This sequence encodes CATSTNPTGVYGYTF. The chain has TRBV15 and TRBJ1-2, with D perhaps TRBD1 (5 bases). The CDR3 loop spans 15 amino acids. The V gene lost 4 bases and the J gene lost 8 bases, with 20 bases spanning the gap. The V gene's germline CDR1 is LNHNV and CDR2 YYDKDF (reference sequence). The full variable domain, completed using reference TRBV15 and TRBJ1-2, is DAMVIQNPRYQVTQFGKPVTLSCSQTLNHNVMYWYQQKSSQAPKLLFHYYDKDFNNEADTPDNFQSRRPNTSFCFLDIRSPGLGDTAMYLCATSTNPTGVYGYTFGSGTRLTVV.